This TCR beta chain was found in a study of CD8+CD57+ T cells in acquired aplastic anemia. For the study at large: Sorted CD4+ and CD8+ cells yielded DNA averaging around 3.2 ug. Study conclusions and caveats: The number of CD8+ CDR3 sequences shared by patients and controls was twenty-nine.

The sequenced patients had an expansion of CD8+CD57+ cells seen by flow cytometry. All participating patients were living with severe acquired aplastic anemia. Germline V lookup: CDR1 MNHEY, CDR2 SMNVEV (reference sequence). V lost 6 bases and J 5 bases, leaving 15 bases between the germline ends. The CDR3 covers 14 residues. TCR beta VDJ and CDR3 profiling used genomic DNA as template. TCRdb reanalysed the reads using MiXCR and keeps one entry per CDR3 protein. The repertoire holds approximately 150,000 distinct CDR3 sequences, with approximately 44% as singletons. Only a few counts were recorded for this clonotype. Its antigen is unknown.

V and J are TRBV27 and TRBJ2-3; possible D gene TRBD1, 6 bases. The receptor comes from a human donor with aplastic anemia. Sequencing used sorted CD4+, CD8+, or CD8+CD57+ T cells (not recorded which) from PBMCs. The CDR3 DNA sequence: TGTGCCAGCAGAACGGGGCAGGGGTTAGATACGCAGTATTTT. Its translation: CASRTGQGLDTQYF.